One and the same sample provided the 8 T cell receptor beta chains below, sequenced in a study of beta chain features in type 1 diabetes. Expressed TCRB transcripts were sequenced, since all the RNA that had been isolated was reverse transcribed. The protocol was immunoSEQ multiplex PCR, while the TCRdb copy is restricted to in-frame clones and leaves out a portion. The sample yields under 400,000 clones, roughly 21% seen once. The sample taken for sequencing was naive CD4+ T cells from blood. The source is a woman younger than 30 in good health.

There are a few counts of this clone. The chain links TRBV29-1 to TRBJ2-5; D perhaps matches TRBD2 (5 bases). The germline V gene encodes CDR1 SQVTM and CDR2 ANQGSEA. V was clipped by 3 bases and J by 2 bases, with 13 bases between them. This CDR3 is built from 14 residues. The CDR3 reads CSVEFSGVQETQYF. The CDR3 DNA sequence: TGCAGCGTTGAGTTCTCCGGGGTTCAAGAGACCCAGTACTTC.

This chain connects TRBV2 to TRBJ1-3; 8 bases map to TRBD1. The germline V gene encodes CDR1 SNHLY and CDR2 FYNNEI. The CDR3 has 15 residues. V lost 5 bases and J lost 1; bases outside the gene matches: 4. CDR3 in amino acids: CASSSQGASGNTIYF. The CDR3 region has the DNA TGTGCCAGCAGTTCCCAGGGGGCTTCTGGAAACACCATATATTTT.

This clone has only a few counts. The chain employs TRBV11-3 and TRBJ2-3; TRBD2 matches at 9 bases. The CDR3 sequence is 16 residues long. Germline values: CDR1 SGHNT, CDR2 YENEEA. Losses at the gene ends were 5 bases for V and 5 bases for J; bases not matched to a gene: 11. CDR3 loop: CASSSLAGPDRDTQYF. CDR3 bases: TGTGCCAGCAGCAGTCTAGCGGGGCCCGATAGAGATACGCAGTATTTT.

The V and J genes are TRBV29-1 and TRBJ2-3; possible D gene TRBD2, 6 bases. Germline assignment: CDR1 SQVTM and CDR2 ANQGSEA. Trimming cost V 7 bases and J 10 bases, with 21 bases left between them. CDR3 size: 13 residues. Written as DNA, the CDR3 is TGCAGCGCCCATTGGCGGGACGTAGAGGCGCAGTATTTT. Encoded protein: CSAHWRDVEAQYF.

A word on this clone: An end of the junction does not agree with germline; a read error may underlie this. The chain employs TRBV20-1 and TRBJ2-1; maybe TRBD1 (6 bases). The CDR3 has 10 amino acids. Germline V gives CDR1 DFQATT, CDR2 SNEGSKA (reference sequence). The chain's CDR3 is CSPSGDTKFF. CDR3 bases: TGCAGTCCTAGTGGGGACACGAAATTCTTC.

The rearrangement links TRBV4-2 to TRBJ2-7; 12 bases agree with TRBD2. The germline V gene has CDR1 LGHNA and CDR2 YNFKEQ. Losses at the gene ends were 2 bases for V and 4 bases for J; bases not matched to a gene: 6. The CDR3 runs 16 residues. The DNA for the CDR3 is TGTGCCAGCAGCCAACGAGGACTAGCGGGAAGATACGAGCAGTACTTC. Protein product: CASSQRGLAGRYEQYF.

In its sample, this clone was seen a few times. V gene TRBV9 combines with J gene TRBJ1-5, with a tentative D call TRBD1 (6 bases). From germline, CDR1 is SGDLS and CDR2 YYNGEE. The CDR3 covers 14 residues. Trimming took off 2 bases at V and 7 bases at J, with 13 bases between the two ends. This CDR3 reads CASSVDTGTQPQHF. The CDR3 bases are TGTGCCAGCAGCGTGGATACAGGGACGCAGCCCCAGCATTTT.

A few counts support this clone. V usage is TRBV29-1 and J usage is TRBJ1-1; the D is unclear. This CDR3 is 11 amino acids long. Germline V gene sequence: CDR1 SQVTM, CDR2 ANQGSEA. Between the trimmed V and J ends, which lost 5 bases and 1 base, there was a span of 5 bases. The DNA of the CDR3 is TGCAGCGTTTTTAGGAACACTGAAGCTTTCTTT. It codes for CSVFRNTEAFF.